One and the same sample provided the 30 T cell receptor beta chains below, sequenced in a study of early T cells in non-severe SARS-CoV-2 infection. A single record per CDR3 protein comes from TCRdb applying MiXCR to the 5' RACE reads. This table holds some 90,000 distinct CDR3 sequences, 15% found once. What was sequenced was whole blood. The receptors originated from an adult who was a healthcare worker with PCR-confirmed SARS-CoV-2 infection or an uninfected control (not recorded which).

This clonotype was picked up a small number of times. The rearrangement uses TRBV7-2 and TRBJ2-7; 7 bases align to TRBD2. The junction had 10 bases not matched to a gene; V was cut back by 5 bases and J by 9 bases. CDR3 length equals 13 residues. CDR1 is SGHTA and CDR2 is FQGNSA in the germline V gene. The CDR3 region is CASSPHPGGGQYF. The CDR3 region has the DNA TGTGCCAGCAGCCCCCATCCGGGGGGAGGGCAGTACTTC.

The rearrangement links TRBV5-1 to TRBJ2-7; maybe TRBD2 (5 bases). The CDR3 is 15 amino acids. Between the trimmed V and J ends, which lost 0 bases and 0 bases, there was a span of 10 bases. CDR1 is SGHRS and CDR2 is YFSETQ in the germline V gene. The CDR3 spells CASSLGPEGSYEQYF. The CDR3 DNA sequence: TGCGCCAGCAGCTTGGGCCCCGAGGGCTCCTACGAGCAGTACTTC.

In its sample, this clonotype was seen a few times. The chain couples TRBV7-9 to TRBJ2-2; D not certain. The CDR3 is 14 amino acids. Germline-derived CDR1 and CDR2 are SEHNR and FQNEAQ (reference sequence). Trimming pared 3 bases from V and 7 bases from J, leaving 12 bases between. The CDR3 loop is CASSFVGKDGELFF. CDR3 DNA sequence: TGTGCCAGCAGCTTTGTGGGGAAGGACGGGGAGCTGTTTTTT.

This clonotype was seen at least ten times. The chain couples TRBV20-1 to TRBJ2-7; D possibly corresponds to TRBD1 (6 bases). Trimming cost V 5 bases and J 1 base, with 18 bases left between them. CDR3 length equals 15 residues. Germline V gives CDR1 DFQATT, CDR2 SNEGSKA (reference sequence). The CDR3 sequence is CSAGGPGALSYEQYF. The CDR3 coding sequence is TGCAGTGCTGGGGGACCAGGGGCCCTATCCTACGAGCAGTACTTC.

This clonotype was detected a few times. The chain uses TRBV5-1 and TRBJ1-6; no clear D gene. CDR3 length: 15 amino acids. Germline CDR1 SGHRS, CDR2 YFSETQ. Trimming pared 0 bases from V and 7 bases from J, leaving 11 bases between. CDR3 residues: CASSLDGLRNSPLHF. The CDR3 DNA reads TGCGCCAGCAGCTTGGACGGCCTAAGGAATTCACCCCTCCACTTT.

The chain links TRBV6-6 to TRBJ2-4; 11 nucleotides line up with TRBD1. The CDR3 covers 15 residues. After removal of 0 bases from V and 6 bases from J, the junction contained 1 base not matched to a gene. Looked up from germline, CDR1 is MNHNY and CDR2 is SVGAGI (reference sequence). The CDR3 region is CASSYSGTGGNIQYF. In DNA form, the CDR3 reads TGTGCCAGCAGTTACTCCGGGACAGGGGGAAACATTCAGTACTTC.

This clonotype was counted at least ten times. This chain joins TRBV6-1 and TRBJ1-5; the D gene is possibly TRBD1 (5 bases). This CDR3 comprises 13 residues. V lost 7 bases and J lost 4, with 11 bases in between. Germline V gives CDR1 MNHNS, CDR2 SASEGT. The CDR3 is CASKQGPNQPQHF. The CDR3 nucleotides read TGTGCCAGCAAGCAGGGCCCGAATCAGCCCCAGCATTTT.

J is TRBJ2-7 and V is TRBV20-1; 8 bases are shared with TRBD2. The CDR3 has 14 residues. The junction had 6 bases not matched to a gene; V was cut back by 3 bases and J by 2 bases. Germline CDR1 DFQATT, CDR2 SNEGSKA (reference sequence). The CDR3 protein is CSARTYSGTYEQYF. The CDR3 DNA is TGCAGTGCTAGGACCTATAGCGGGACCTACGAGCAGTACTTC.

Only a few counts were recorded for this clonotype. The DNA of the CDR3 is TGTGCCAGCACGATAGGACTAAACTCTAACTATGGCTACACCTTC. It yields the protein CASTIGLNSNYGYTF. This chain links TRBV7-2 with TRBJ1-2, with unresolved D. Germline V gives CDR1 SGHTA, CDR2 FQGNSA. The CDR3 has 15 residues. Trimming cost V 7 bases and J 0 bases, with 15 bases left between them.

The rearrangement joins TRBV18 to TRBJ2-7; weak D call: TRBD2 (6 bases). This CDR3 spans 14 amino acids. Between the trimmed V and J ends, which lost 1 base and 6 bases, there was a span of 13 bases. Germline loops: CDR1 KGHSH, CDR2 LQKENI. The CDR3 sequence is CASSPRWDFLEQYF. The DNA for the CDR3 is TGTGCCAGCTCACCACGGTGGGACTTCCTCGAGCAGTACTTC.

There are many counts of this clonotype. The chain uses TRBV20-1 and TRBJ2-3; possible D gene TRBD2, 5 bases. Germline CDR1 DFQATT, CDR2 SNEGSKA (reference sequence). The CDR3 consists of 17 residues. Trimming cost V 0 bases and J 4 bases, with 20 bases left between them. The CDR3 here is CSARDRGVVWSSDTQYF. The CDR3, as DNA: TGCAGTGCTAGAGATCGGGGAGTCGTGTGGAGCTCAGATACGCAGTATTTT.

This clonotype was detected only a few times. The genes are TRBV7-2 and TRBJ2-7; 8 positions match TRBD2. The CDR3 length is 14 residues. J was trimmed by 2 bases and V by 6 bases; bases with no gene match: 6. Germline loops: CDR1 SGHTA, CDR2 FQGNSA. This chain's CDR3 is CASSRTGGAYEQYF. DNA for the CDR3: TGTGCCAGCAGTCGTACGGGAGGGGCCTACGAGCAGTACTTC.

In DNA, the CDR3 is TGTGCCAGCAGTTTCGACAACAATGAGCAGTTCTTC. This translates into CASSFDNNEQFF. The chain combines TRBV28 with TRBJ2-1; D gene unclear. V lost 3 bases, J lost 5 bases, and 5 bases lay in between. The CDR3 has 12 amino acids. Germline lookup yields CDR1 MDHEN and CDR2 SYDVKM.

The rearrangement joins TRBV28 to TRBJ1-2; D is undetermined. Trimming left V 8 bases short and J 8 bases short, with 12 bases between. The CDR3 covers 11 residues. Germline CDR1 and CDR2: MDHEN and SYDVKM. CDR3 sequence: CASGQVGGYTF. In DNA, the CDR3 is TGTGCCAGCGGGCAGGTTGGAGGCTACACCTTC.

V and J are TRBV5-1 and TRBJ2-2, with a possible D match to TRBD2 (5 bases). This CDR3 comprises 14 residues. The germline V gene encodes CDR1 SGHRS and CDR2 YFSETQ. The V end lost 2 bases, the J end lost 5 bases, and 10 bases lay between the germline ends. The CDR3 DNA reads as TGCGCCAGCAGCTTCGGACGGGATACCGGGGAGCTGTTTTTT. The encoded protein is CASSFGRDTGELFF. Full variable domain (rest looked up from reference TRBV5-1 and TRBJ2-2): KAGVTQTPRYLIKTRGQQVTLSCSPISGHRSVSWYQQTPGQGLQFLFEYFSETQRNKGNFPGRFSGRQFSNSRSEMNVSTLELGDSALYLCASSFGRDTGELFFGEGSRLTVL.

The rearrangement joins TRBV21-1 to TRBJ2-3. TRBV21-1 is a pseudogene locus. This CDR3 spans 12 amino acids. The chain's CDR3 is CASSIKADTQYF. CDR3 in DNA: TGTGCCAGCAGCATCAAGGCAGATACGCAGTATTTT.

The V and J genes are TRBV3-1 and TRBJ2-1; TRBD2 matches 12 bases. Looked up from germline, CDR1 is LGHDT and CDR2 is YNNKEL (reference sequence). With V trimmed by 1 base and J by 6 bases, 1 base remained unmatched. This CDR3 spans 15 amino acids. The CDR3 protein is CASSQGGLAGNEQFF. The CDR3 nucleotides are TGTGCCAGCAGCCAAGGGGGACTAGCGGGCAATGAGCAGTTCTTC.

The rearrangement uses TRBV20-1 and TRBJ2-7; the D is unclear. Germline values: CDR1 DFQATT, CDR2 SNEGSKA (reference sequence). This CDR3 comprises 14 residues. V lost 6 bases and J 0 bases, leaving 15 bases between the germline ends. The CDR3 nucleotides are TGCAGTGCCCGAGACGGGCTCAGCTCCTACGAGCAGTACTTC. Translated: CSARDGLSSYEQYF.

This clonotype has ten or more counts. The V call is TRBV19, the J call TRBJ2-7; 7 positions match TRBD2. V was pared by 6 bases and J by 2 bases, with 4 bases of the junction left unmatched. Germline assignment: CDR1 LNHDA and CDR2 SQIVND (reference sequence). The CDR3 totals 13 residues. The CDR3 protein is CASREAGTYEQYF. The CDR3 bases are TGTGCCAGTAGAGAAGCGGGAACCTACGAGCAGTACTTC.

CDR3 residues: CAISDIPADTQYF. CDR3 bases: TGTGCCATCAGTGACATCCCCGCAGATACGCAGTATTTT. V is TRBV10-3 and J is TRBJ2-3; D gene unclear. Germline-derived CDR1 and CDR2 are ENHRY and SYGVKD. V shed 3 bases and J shed 4 bases, with 8 bases lying between them. There are 13 residues in the CDR3.

CDR3 sequence reads: CASSYQGTYNEQFF. CDR3 nucleotide sequence: TGTGCCAGCAGCTACCAGGGTACCTACAATGAGCAGTTCTTC. The V gene is TRBV11-2, the J gene TRBJ2-1; maybe TRBD1 (5 bases). V was shortened by 4 bases and J by 2 bases, with 9 bases between the two germline ends. The CDR3 covers 14 residues. CDR1 and CDR2 from the germline V gene are SGHAT and FQNNGV.

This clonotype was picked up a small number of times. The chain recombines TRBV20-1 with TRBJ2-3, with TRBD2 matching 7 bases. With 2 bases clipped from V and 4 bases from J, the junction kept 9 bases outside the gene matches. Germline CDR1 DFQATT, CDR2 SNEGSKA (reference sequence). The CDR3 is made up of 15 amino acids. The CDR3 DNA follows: TGCAGTGCTAGACTCGCGGGAGTTCGATCAGATACGCAGTATTTT. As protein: CSARLAGVRSDTQYF.

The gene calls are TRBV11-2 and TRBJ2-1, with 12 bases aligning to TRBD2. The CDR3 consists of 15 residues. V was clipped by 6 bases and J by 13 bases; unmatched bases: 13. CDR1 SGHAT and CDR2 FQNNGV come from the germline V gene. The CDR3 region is CASRSGLAGIPIQFF. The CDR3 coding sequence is TGTGCCAGCAGATCCGGACTAGCGGGAATTCCTATCCAGTTCTTC.

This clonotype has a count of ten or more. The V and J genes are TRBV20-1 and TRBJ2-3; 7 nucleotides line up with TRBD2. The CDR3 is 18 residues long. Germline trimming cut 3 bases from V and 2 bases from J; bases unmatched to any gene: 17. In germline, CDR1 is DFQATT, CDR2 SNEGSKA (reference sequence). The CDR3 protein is CSASKLARGRENTDTQYF. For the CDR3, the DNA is TGCAGTGCTAGTAAACTAGCGAGGGGTCGAGAAAACACAGATACGCAGTATTTT.

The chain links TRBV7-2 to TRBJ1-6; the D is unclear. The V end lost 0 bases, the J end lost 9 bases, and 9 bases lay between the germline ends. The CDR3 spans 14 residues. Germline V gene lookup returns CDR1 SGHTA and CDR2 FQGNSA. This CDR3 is CASSLASSGSPLHF. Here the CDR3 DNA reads TGTGCCAGCAGCTTAGCGTCGAGTGGTTCACCCCTCCACTTT. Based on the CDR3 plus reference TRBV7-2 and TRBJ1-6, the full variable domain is GAGVSQSPSNKVTEKGKDVELRCDPISGHTALYWYRQSLGQGLEFLIYFQGNSAPDKSGLPSDRFSAERTGGSVSTLTIQRTQQEDSAVYLCASSLASSGSPLHFGNGTRLTVT.

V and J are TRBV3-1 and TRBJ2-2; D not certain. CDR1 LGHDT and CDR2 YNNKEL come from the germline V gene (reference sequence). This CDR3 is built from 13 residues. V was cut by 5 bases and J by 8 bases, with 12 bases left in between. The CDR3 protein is CASSAQGAGELFF. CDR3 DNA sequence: TGTGCCAGCAGCGCCCAAGGAGCTGGGGAGCTGTTTTTT. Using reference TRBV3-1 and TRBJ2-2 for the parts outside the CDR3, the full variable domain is DTAVSQTPKYLVTQMGNDKSIKCEQNLGHDTMYWYKQDSKKFLKIMFSYNNKELIINETVPNRFSPKSPDKAHLNLHINSLELGDSAVYFCASSAQGAGELFFGEGSRLTVL.

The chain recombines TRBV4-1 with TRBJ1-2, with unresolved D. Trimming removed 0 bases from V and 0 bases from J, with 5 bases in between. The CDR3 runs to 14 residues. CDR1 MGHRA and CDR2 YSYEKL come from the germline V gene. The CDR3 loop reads CASSQELANYGYTF. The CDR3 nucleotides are TGCGCCAGCAGCCAAGAACTAGCTAACTATGGCTACACCTTC.

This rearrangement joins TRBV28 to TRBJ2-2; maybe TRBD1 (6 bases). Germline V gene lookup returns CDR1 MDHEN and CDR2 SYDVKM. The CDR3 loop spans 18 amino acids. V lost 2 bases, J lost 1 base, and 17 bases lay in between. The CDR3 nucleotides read TGTGCCAGCAGTTTACTCCTACAGGGCACTTTGAACACCGGGGAGCTGTTTTTT. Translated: CASSLLLQGTLNTGELFF.

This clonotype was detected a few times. The CDR3: CASSEPGLAGVSYNEQFF. In DNA form, the CDR3 reads TGTGCCAGCAGCGAACCGGGACTAGCGGGAGTCTCCTACAATGAGCAGTTCTTC. The rearrangement joins TRBV7-6 to TRBJ2-1, with 14 nucleotides matching TRBD2. The CDR3 runs 18 residues. The ends lost 5 bases at V and 0 bases at J; junction bases unmatched: 6. Germline values: CDR1 SGHVS, CDR2 FNYEAQ.

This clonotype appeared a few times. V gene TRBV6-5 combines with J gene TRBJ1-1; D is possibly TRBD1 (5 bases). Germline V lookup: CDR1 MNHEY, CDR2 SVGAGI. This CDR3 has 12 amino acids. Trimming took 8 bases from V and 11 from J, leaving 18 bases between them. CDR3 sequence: CASGRQSSTAFF. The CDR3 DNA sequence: TGTGCCAGCGGACGACAGTCCTCAACGGCTTTCTTT.